This TCR beta chain was recovered during a study of shared T cell receptors in the human thymus. V lost 4 bases to trimming and J lost 7 bases, with 13 bases between them. From germline, CDR1 is SNHLY and CDR2 FYNNEI. CDR3 length equals 13 residues. This clone showed up just once. Method: immunoSEQ multiplex PCR; TCRdb's copy keeps in-frame clones and lacks some. Of 720,000 or so clones listed, approximately 83% were seen once; the top ten hold under 0.012%. These records were also assigned to another study, of human thymus T cells. Per that study: Healthy Finnish infants undergoing corrective surgery for congenital heart defects provided the donor material. Thymic samples were excised during corrective heart operations. It looked as if thymic and blood repertoires used V and J genes in a biased way. As related research reported, thymic repertoires overlapped highly among unrelated individuals.

V and J are TRBV2 and TRBJ1-1; the D is unclear. The sequencing input was thymocytes. This TCR derives from a girl under two years old with a congenital heart defect. Written as DNA, the CDR3 is TGTGCCAGCAGTGTCCGTAGGGAGATTGAAGCTTTCTTT. Residues: CASSVRREIEAFF.